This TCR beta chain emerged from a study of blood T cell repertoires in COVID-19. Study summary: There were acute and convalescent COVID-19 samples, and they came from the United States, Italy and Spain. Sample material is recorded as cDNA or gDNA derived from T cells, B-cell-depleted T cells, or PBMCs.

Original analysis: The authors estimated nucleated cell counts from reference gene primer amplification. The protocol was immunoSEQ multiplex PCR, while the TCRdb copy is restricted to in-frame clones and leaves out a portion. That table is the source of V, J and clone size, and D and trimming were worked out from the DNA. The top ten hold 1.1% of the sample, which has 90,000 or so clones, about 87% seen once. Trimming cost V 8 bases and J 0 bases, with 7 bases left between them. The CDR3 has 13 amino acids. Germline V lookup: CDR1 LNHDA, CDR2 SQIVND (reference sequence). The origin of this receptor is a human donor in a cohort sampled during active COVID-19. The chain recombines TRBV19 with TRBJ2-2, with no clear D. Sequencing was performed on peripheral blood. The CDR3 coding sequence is TGTGCCAGTTCTACCGCGAACACCGGGGAGCTGTTTTTT. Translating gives CASSTANTGELFF.